There are a few counts of the clone carrying this TCR beta chain. Its antigen is currently unknown. Trimming left V 2 bases short and J 3 bases short, with 13 bases between. CDR1 is LGHNA and CDR2 is YSLEER in the germline V gene. The CDR3 is made up of 15 amino acids. Investigators reverse transcribed all isolated RNA, so they sequenced expressed TCRB transcripts. Naive, central memory and regulatory T cell samples averaged around 3.9 million immunoSEQ reads each. Produced via immunoSEQ multiplex PCR; TCRdb's table is partial and in-frame only. The table lists roughly 150,000 clones, 8.5% to 14% of them singletons, with roughly 1.9% in the top ten. This specimen belongs to a study of beta chain features in type 1 diabetes. Findings and limits, study-wide: The similarity of naive, central memory and Treg TCRB repertoires appeared greater among patients than among healthy donors. Cells that show high TCR expression could be over-represented by cDNA sequencing.

This receptor was identified in a man aged 18-30 years in good health. The sequenced sample consisted of central memory CD4+ T cells from blood. This chain connects TRBV4-3 to TRBJ1-1, with D possibly matching TRBD1 (5 bases). The CDR3 loop is CASSQFAAGYTEAFF. Written as DNA, the CDR3 is TGCGCCAGCAGCCAATTCGCCGCAGGGTACACTGAAGCTTTCTTT.